The sequence of this T cell receptor (beta chain) was determined in a study of T cell responses to AZD1222 COVID-19 vaccine. This CDR3 spans 14 amino acids. CDR1 MNHEY and CDR2 SMNVEV come from the germline V gene (reference sequence). V lost 7 bases to trimming and J lost 0 bases; unmatched junction nucleotides: 2. Study-level points and caveats: Clonal diversity may have been underestimated, and the donors were mostly white British, with more females than males. Spike-specific TCR repertoires showed rising breadth and depth after two AZD1222 doses. Dominant CD4 TCR responses targeted spike regions 160-218 and 743-854.

Repertoires were generated with immunoSEQ multiplex PCR, while TCRdb's copy carries only in-frame clones and drops some. This sample yields roughly 200,000 clones, of which around 93% are seen a single time; approximately 0.98% belongs to the top ten. A remark on this clone: Its matching antigen is unknown.

The source was peripheral blood, collected 28 days after the second dose of the MenACWY control vaccine. This clonotype was obtained from an adult who received the MenACWY meningococcal vaccine as a control. V gene TRBV27 combines with J gene TRBJ2-2; 7 bases line up with TRBD1. The CDR3 spells CASKGQTNTGELFF. In DNA form, the CDR3 reads TGTGCCAGCAAGGGACAGACGAACACCGGGGAGCTGTTTTTT.